The 32 T cell receptor beta chains below were found in one sample sequenced in a study of immune cell composition in non-small cell lung cancer. This table comes from immunoSEQ multiplex PCR, and its TCRdb copy is limited to in-frame clones, with some not included. The data show about 4,800 clones, around 83% seen once. The sample consisted of lung tumor tissue. These receptors were obtained from a human donor with non-small cell lung cancer.

As DNA, the CDR3 is TGTGCCATCAGACCAAATCACAGGGGGCCGAATAGCTCCTACGAGCAGTACTTC. Protein: CAIRPNHRGPNSSYEQYF. The chain carries TRBV10-3 and TRBJ2-7, with 9 positions matching TRBD1. The CDR3 length is 18 residues. The germline V gene encodes CDR1 ENHRY and CDR2 SYGVKD. J was trimmed by 0 bases and V by 6 bases; bases with no gene match: 15.

The J gene is TRBJ1-2, the V gene TRBV6-1; D is unresolved. The CDR3 runs 16 residues. Germline V gives CDR1 MNHNS, CDR2 SASEGT. Trimming cost V 1 base and J 4 bases, with 16 bases left between them. The CDR3 DNA reads as TGTGCCAGCAGTGAAGTTAATTTTGGGTTCCCCTATGGCTACACCTTC. Translation: CASSEVNFGFPYGYTF.

The chain has TRBV28 and TRBJ1-5, with D perhaps TRBD1 (6 bases). Germline loops: CDR1 MDHEN, CDR2 SYDVKM. Trimming cost V 6 bases and J 5 bases, with 20 bases left between them. CDR3 length: 16 amino acids. The CDR3 here is CASRPTGRGFDQPQHF. For the CDR3, the DNA is TGTGCCAGCAGGCCAACAGGGAGGGGGTTCGATCAGCCCCAGCATTTT.

This clone occurred once. The chain joins TRBV14 to TRBJ2-1, with 8 nucleotides matching TRBD2. Trimming removed 3 bases from V and 7 bases from J; junction bases left unmatched: 8. There are 15 residues in the CDR3. Germline V gene lookup returns CDR1 SGHDN and CDR2 FVKESK. The CDR3 coding sequence is TGTGCCAGCAGCCACGGGGGGGCTAGAGTAAATGAGCAGTTCTTC. It codes for CASSHGGARVNEQFF.

The table lists this clone with a count of one. This chain connects TRBV5-1 to TRBJ1-2; D not certain. Germline V gene sequence: CDR1 SGHRS, CDR2 YFSETQ. The CDR3 is 13 residues long. The V and J ends lost 0 bases and 8 bases respectively, with 11 bases between them. The DNA for the CDR3 is TGCGCCAGCAGCTTGGATGGGTTTGTGGGCTACACCTTC. Translating it yields CASSLDGFVGYTF.

The chain joins TRBV11-2 to TRBJ2-5, with 7 bases aligning to TRBD1. The germline CDR1 and CDR2 sequences are SGHAT and FQNNGV. This CDR3 contains 15 residues. V gave up 3 bases and J gave up 5 bases; unmatched junction bases: 9. CDR3 sequence reads: CASSFNTGVRETQYF. The DNA for the CDR3 is TGTGCCAGCAGCTTTAACACAGGGGTGAGGGAGACCCAGTACTTC.

The chain uses TRBV4-3 and TRBJ1-5; tentatively, D is TRBD1 (6 bases). V dropped 0 bases and J dropped 5 bases, with 8 bases sitting between them. Germline CDR1 LGHNA, CDR2 YSLEER. The CDR3 contains 14 residues. The CDR3 protein is CASSQEGADQPQHF. The DNA for the CDR3 is TGCGCCAGCAGCCAAGAGGGGGCGGATCAGCCCCAGCATTTT.

The chain is built from TRBV5-4 and TRBJ2-1, with 13 bases matching TRBD2. Germline V gene sequence: CDR1 SGHNT, CDR2 YYREEE (reference sequence). V gave up 4 bases and J gave up 4 bases; unmatched junction bases: 5. The CDR3 totals 16 residues. This chain's CDR3 is CASSRQTSGGYNEQFF. The CDR3 DNA reads as TGTGCCAGCAGCCGCCAGACTAGCGGGGGGTACAATGAGCAGTTCTTC.

The J gene is TRBJ1-4, the V gene TRBV25-1, with D uncertain. The CDR3 is made up of 15 amino acids. The V and J ends lost 5 bases and 7 bases respectively, with 17 bases between them. Germline V lookup: CDR1 MGHDK, CDR2 SYGVNS. CDR3 in DNA: TGTGCCAGCAGTCTAACCCTACCGGGTGGTGAAAAACTGTTTTTT. It codes for CASSLTLPGGEKLFF.

The rearrangement links TRBV2 to TRBJ2-7; TRBD2 is a possible D gene (6 bases). CDR1 is SNHLY, CDR2 FYNNEI, per germline. The germline V and J ends were trimmed by 8 bases and 5 bases, with 13 bases remaining between them. This CDR3 region has 12 residues. CDR3 sequence (DNA): TGTGCCAGCGGATCCCTAGCGCACGAGCAGTACTTC. It is translated as CASGSLAHEQYF.

Regarding this clone: One junction end disagrees with the germline gene, perhaps due to a read error. The rearrangement links TRBV4-3 to TRBJ2-3; TRBD2 matches at 8 bases. There are 21 residues in the CDR3. The germline V gene has CDR1 LGHNA and CDR2 YSLEER. The CDR3 is CASSQEPPGAGGPSSTDTRYF. CDR3 DNA: TGCGCCAGCAGCCAAGAACCCCCCGGGGCGGGGGGACCTTCTAGCACAGATACGCGGTATTTT.

V is TRBV13 and J is TRBJ2-5; 11 positions agree with TRBD2. Germline loops: CDR1 PRHDT, CDR2 FYEKMQ (reference sequence). The CDR3 covers 15 residues. Trimming removed 5 bases from V and 4 bases from J; junction bases left unmatched: 6. CDR3 region: CASSLLAGGGETQYF. CDR3 DNA: TGTGCCAGCAGCCTTCTAGCGGGGGGTGGAGAGACCCAGTACTTC. The complete variable domain, with remaining parts taken from reference TRBV13 and TRBJ2-5, reads AAGVIQSPRHLIKEKRETATLKCYPIPRHDTVYWYQQGPGQDPQFLISFYEKMQSDKGSIPDRFSAQQFSDYHSELNMSSLELGDSALYFCASSLLAGGGETQYFGPGTRLLVL.

The count of this clone is one. The chain is built from TRBV7-9 and TRBJ2-1, with TRBD2 matching 9 bases. V dropped 0 bases and J dropped 4; count of bases not matched to a gene: 4. Germline-derived CDR1 and CDR2 are SEHNR and FQNEAQ (reference sequence). CDR3 length equals 16 residues. CDR3 loop: CASSLALAGTYNEQFF. CDR3 in DNA: TGTGCCAGCAGCTTAGCCCTAGCGGGGACGTACAATGAGCAGTTCTTC.

This chain connects TRBV5-4 to TRBJ1-3; D not resolved. Germline-derived CDR1 and CDR2 are SGHNT and YYREEE (reference sequence). The V end was cut by 3 bases, the J end by 3 bases, with 13 bases between. The CDR3 contains 15 residues. DNA for the CDR3: TGTGCCAGCAGCTGGGCCGGAGACATTGGAAACACCATATATTTT. It specifies CASSWAGDIGNTIYF.

The rearrangement uses TRBV9 and TRBJ1-2, with D possibly being TRBD1 (6 bases). The CDR3 runs 12 residues. CDR1 is SGDLS and CDR2 is YYNGEE in the germline V gene. V lost 0 bases and J lost 8, with 8 bases in between. The DNA for the CDR3 is TGTGCCAGCAGCGTAGCCGGGGGCGGCTACACCTTC. This encodes CASSVAGGGYTF.

The sample holds one count of this clone. The DNA for the CDR3 is TGTGCCAGCAGCTCAGGACTAGCGGGGGTACAAGAGACCCAGTACTTC. It yields the protein CASSSGLAGVQETQYF. V gene TRBV11-2 combines with J gene TRBJ2-5; 13 bases align to TRBD2. Germline CDR1 is SGHAT and CDR2 is FQNNGV. This CDR3 comprises 16 residues. V trimming: 4 bases; J trimming: 2 bases; junction bases outside the gene matches: 4.

The chain combines TRBV6-5 with TRBJ2-1, with 9 bases identical to TRBD1. V lost 4 bases to trimming and J lost 11 bases; unmatched junction nucleotides: 9. From germline, CDR1 is MNHEY and CDR2 SVGAGI. The CDR3 totals 14 residues. The CDR3, as DNA: TGTGCCAGCAGTTCCGGGACAGGGTCCCCTAAGCAGTTCTTC. Translated: CASSSGTGSPKQFF.

The chain joins TRBV5-1 to TRBJ2-5, with D tentatively TRBD2 (6 bases). CDR1 SGHRS and CDR2 YFSETQ come from the germline V gene. V shed 6 bases and J shed 2 bases, with 14 bases lying between them. The CDR3 consists of 14 residues. The CDR3, as DNA: TGCGCCAGCACAGGGCCGGAGGGGCAAGAGACCCAGTACTTC. Translated: CASTGPEGQETQYF.

Of note for this clone: An end of the junction differs from the germline gene, which may be a read error. V is TRBV5-1 and J is TRBJ1-1; the D gene is possibly TRBD1 (6 bases). Germline CDR1 reads SGHRS; CDR2 reads YFSETQ. The CDR3 runs to 14 residues. The CDR3 sequence is CASRFGGTMSEAFF. Written as DNA, the CDR3 is TGCGCCAGCCGCTTTGGGGGGACAATGTCTGAAGCTTTCTTT.

The chain employs TRBV10-2 and TRBJ2-7, with 9 bases lining up with TRBD2. The V gene end was trimmed by 8 bases and the J gene end by 11 bases; junction bases not matched to a gene: 13. The CDR3 is 13 amino acids. CDR1 and CDR2 from the germline V gene are WSHSY and SAAADI. CDR3 protein: CASSFPGLAREYF. CDR3 nucleotide sequence: TGCGCCAGCTCCTTCCCGGGACTAGCCCGGGAGTACTTC.

The chain recombines TRBV10-1 with TRBJ2-1; D possibly uses TRBD1 or TRBD2 (5 bases each). Germline V gives CDR1 WNHNN, CDR2 SYGVQD (reference sequence). The V gene lost 6 bases and the J gene lost 0 bases, with 15 bases spanning the gap. CDR3 length: 16 residues. The CDR3 protein is CASSIGGLSSYNEQFF. CDR3 DNA sequence: TGCGCCAGCAGCATTGGGGGTTTGAGCTCCTACAATGAGCAGTTCTTC.

The rearrangement uses TRBV27 and TRBJ2-1, with D tentatively TRBD1 (6 bases). Looked up from germline, CDR1 is MNHEY and CDR2 is SMNVEV (reference sequence). The CDR3 covers 15 residues. Trimming pared 2 bases from V and 3 bases from J, leaving 11 bases between. For the CDR3, the DNA is TGTGCCAGCAGTTTAACTCCAGGGGACTACAATGAGCAGTTCTTC. This gives the protein CASSLTPGDYNEQFF.

The chain employs TRBV11-1 and TRBJ2-5, with D perhaps TRBD1 (5 bases). This CDR3 is 16 amino acids long. Germline V gene sequence: CDR1 SGHAT, CDR2 FQDESV (reference sequence). V gave up 1 base and J gave up 5 bases, with 17 bases separating them. For the CDR3, the DNA is TGTGCCAGCAGCTTAGTGGCAGGGCAAAGATGGGAGACCCAGTACTTC. Its translation: CASSLVAGQRWETQYF.

A note on this clone: A junction end diverges from the germline sequence, so it may reflect a read error. This sequence joins TRBV14 and TRBJ2-7; D call uncertain. Germline V gene data show CDR1 as SGHDN and CDR2 as FVKESK. The CDR3 is 18 amino acids. The CDR3 DNA is TGTGCCAGCAGTCGGACCAACGCTTTTCTCCGCAAGGCCTACAAGCAGTACTTC. As protein: CASSRTNAFLRKAYKQYF.

The rearrangement uses TRBV15 and TRBJ1-1; no clear D gene. The ends were cut back, 0 bases at V and 5 bases at J, with 7 bases in the middle. Germline V gives CDR1 LNHNV, CDR2 YYDKDF (reference sequence). The length of the CDR3 is 13 residues. The CDR3 protein is CATSREGRTEAFF. CDR3 sequence (DNA): TGTGCCACCAGCAGAGAGGGCAGGACTGAAGCTTTCTTT.

The chain combines TRBV14 with TRBJ1-2, with D possibly TRBD1 on 5 matching bases. The CDR3 has 16 amino acids. The ends were cut back, 0 bases at V and 5 bases at J, with 16 bases in the middle. In germline, CDR1 is SGHDN, CDR2 FVKESK. The CDR3 region is CASSQDGTRMRYGYTF. The CDR3, as DNA: TGTGCCAGCAGCCAAGATGGGACCCGCATGAGATATGGCTACACCTTC.

The chain carries TRBV2 and TRBJ1-2; tentative D call: TRBD1 (5 bases). The V end was cut by 6 bases, the J end by 6 bases, with 14 bases between. CDR1 is SNHLY and CDR2 is FYNNEI in the germline V gene. This CDR3 is 13 amino acids long. In DNA, the CDR3 is TGTGCCAGCAGAGCCAATCGGGGGAATGGCTACACCTTC. As protein: CASRANRGNGYTF.

The chain combines TRBV7-2 with TRBJ2-2; D perhaps matches TRBD2 (6 bases). Germline V gene data show CDR1 as SGHTA and CDR2 as FQGNSA. This CDR3 spans 16 amino acids. Trimming shortened V by 1 base and J by 4 bases, and 13 bases separated the two germline ends. CDR3 coding DNA: TGTGCCAGCAGCTTAGATCGGAGACTAGTCACCGGGGAGCTGTTTTTT. This translates into CASSLDRRLVTGELFF. Full variable domain (remainder filled in from reference TRBV7-2 and TRBJ2-2): GAGVSQSPSNKVTEKGKDVELRCDPISGHTALYWYRQSLGQGLEFLIYFQGNSAPDKSGLPSDRFSAERTGGSVSTLTIQRTQQEDSAVYLCASSLDRRLVTGELFFGEGSRLTVL.

The V and J genes are TRBV12-2 and TRBJ1-5. TRBV12-2 is classified as a pseudogene. The CDR3 has 14 residues. The CDR3 spells CASRRLFVNQPQHF. The DNA of the CDR3 is TGTGCAAGTCGCCGTTTATTTGTGAATCAGCCCCAGCATTTT.

In its sample, this clone was seen once. J is TRBJ1-5 and V is TRBV9; the D gene is possibly TRBD1 (5 bases). Germline V CDR1 and CDR2: SGDLS, YYNGEE. CDR3 size: 12 residues. V gave up 8 bases and J gave up 7 bases, with 13 bases separating them. CDR3: CARSGGGQPQHF. CDR3 in DNA: TGTGCCAGGTCGGGGGGGGGACAGCCCCAGCATTTT.

The chain links TRBV6-6 to TRBJ1-4; D possibly corresponds to TRBD1 (5 bases). Per the germline V gene, CDR1 is MNHNY and CDR2 is SVGAGI (reference sequence). The CDR3 extends over 15 amino acids. V was clipped by 7 bases and J by 7 bases, with 19 bases between them. The CDR3 nucleotides are TGTGCCAGCATGGGCCCAGGGCTTCGGGGTGAAAAACTGTTTTTT. Translating gives CASMGPGLRGEKLFF.

This clone was picked up one time. This chain uses TRBV7-2 with TRBJ1-2; D gene unclear. With 5 bases removed from V and 4 bases from J, the gap between germline ends came to 14 bases. CDR1 and CDR2 from the germline V gene are SGHTA and FQGNSA. The CDR3 covers 14 residues. As DNA, the CDR3 is TGTGCCAGCAGCCCAGTGGGTGGACCCTATGGCTACACCTTC. Protein: CASSPVGGPYGYTF.